Below, 5 T cell receptor beta chains from the same sample are listed, as sequenced in a study of T cells in Graves' hyperthyroidism and ophthalmopathy (dated by TCRdb to the late 2010s). The library came from multiplex PCR. TCRdb records Illumina HiSeq 2000 as the sequencer. The TCR beta CDR3 regions were amplified from RNA transcripts. The first round of RT-PCR for the TCR CDR3 was performed with the HTBI primer set and the Qiagen OneStep RT-PCR kit. The raw public data were reprocessed by TCRdb itself: fastp quality trimming at Q25, MiXCR clonotype calling, in-frame beta chains only. Each CDR3 protein appears once, grouped with its most common genes and DNA. The table for this sample lists about 520,000 distinct CDR3 sequences; approximately 25% of them were counted only once. The ten most abundant clones make up 10% to 12% of the sample. Material: blood. Receptors were obtained from a woman aged 30 to 39 with Graves' ophthalmopathy.

This rearrangement joins TRBV6-1 to TRBJ1-6; 7 nucleotides align to TRBD1. This CDR3 is built from 16 residues. V lost 7 bases to trimming and J lost 3 bases; unmatched junction nucleotides: 9. Germline V gene data show CDR1 as MNHNS and CDR2 as SASEGT. The CDR3, as DNA: TGTGCCAGCACCCCAACTTGGGACAGCTATAATTCACCCCTCCACTTT. It codes for CASTPTWDSYNSPLHF.

This clonotype has a handful of counts. The chain joins TRBV11-1 to TRBJ2-4; a possible D gene is TRBD1 (7 bases). Between the trimmed V and J ends, which lost 2 bases and 8 bases, there was a span of 10 bases. From germline, CDR1 is SGHAT and CDR2 FQDESV (reference sequence). The CDR3 covers 13 residues. This CDR3 is CASSLTGEDIQYF. The CDR3, as DNA: TGTGCCAGCAGCTTAACAGGGGAGGACATTCAGTACTTC.

Concerning this clonotype itself: Because the CDR3 is missing its conserved closing phenylalanine or tryptophan, this is likely a read error. The DNA is omitted, as the CDR3 cannot be located on it reliably, and the CDR3 follows TCRdb's listing. The rearrangement joins TRBV6-1 to TRBJ1-5; whether TRBD1, the table's D call, matches the DNA was not checked. From germline, CDR1 is MNHNS and CDR2 SASEGT. Ends included, the CDR3 has 15 residues. CDR3 region: CASRGDKADTQPQRY.

This clonotype was counted at least ten times. The chain has TRBV15 and TRBJ1-2, with D possibly TRBD1 on 5 matching bases. The V gene's germline CDR1 is LNHNV and CDR2 YYDKDF (reference sequence). This CDR3 is built from 14 residues. V gave up 5 bases and J gave up 3 bases, with 13 bases separating them. The CDR3 here is CATSEGRGDYGYTF. Written as DNA, the CDR3 is TGTGCCACCAGCGAGGGGAGGGGCGACTATGGCTACACCTTC.

The chain recombines TRBV6-1 with TRBJ2-5; 10 positions match TRBD2. CDR3 length equals 16 residues. V was pared by 1 base and J by 5 bases, with 7 bases of the junction left unmatched. Germline V gene data show CDR1 as MNHNS and CDR2 as SASEGT. As DNA, the CDR3 is TGTGCCAGCAGTGAAGGGCTTCTAGCGGGGGCTGAGACCCAGTACTTC. Translation: CASSEGLLAGAETQYF.